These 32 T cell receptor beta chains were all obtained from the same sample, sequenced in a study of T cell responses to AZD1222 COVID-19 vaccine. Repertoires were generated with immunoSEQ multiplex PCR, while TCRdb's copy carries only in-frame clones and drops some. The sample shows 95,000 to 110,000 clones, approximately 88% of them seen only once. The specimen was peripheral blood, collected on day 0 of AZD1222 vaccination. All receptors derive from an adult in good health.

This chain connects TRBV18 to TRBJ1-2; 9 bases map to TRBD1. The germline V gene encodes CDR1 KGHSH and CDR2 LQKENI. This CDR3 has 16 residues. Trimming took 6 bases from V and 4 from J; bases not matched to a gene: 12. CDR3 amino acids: CASSTGTGSISYGYTF. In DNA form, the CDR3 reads TGTGCCAGCTCTACCGGGACAGGGTCTATTAGCTATGGCTACACCTTC.

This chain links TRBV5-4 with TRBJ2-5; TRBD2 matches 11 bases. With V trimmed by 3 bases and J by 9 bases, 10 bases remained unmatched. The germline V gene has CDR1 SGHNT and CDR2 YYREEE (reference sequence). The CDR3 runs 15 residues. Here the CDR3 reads CASSSKVAGGGAQYF. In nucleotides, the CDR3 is TGTGCCAGCAGCTCCAAGGTAGCGGGAGGGGGAGCCCAGTACTTC.

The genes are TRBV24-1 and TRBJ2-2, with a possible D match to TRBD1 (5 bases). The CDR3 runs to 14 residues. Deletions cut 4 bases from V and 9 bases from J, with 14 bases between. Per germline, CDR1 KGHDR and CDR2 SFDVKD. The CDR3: CATSDPRQYRELFF. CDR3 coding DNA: TGTGCCACCAGTGACCCTAGACAGTACCGGGAGCTGTTTTTT.

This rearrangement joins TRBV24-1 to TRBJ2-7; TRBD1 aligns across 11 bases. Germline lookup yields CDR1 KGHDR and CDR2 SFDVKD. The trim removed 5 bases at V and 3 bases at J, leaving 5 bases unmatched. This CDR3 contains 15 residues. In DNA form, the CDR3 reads TGTGCCACCAGTGCCAGGGGGACAGGGGGCTACGAGCAGTACTTC. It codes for CATSARGTGGYEQYF.

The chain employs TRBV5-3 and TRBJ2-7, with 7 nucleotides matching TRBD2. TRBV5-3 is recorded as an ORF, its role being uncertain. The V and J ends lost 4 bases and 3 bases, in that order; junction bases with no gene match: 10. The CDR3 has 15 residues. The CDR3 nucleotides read TGTGCCAGAAGCGAACGACTAGCACGATGCTACGAGCAGTACTTC. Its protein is CARSERLARCYEQYF.

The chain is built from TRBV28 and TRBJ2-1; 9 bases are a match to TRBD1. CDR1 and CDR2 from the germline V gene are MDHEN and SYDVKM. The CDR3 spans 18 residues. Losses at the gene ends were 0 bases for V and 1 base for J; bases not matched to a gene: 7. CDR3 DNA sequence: TGTGCCAGCAGTTTATGGGGGACCGGGACAGGGTCCTACAATGAGCAGTTCTTC. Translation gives CASSLWGTGTGSYNEQFF. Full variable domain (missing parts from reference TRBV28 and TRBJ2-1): DVKVTQSSRYLVKRTGEKVFLECVQDMDHENMFWYRQDPGLGLRLIYFSYDVKMKEKGDIPEGYSVSREKKERFSLILESASTNQTSMYLCASSLWGTGTGSYNEQFFGPGTRLTVL.

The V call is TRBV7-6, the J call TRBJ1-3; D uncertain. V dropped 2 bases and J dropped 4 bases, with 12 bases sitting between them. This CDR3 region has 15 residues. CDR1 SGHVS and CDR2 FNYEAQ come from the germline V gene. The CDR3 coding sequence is TGTGCCAGCAGCTTACATCCGGCTGGGGGAAACACCATATATTTT. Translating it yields CASSLHPAGGNTIYF.

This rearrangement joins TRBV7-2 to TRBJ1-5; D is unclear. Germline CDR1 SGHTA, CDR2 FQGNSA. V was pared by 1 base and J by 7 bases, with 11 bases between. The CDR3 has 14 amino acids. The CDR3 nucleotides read TGTGCCAGCAGCTTAGAGCGGGTAAGGCAGCCCCAGCATTTT. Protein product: CASSLERVRQPQHF.

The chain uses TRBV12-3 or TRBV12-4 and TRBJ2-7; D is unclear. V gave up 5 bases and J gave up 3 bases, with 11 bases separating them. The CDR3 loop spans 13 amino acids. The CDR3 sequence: CASSASSYYEQYF. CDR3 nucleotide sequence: TGTGCCAGCAGTGCTTCGAGTTACTACGAGCAGTACTTC.

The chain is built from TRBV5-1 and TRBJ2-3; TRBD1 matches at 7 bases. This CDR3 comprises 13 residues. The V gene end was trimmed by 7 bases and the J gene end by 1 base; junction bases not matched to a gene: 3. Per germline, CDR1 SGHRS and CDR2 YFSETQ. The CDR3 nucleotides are TGCGCCAGCCGGGACAGAGGCACAGATACGCAGTATTTT. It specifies CASRDRGTDTQYF.

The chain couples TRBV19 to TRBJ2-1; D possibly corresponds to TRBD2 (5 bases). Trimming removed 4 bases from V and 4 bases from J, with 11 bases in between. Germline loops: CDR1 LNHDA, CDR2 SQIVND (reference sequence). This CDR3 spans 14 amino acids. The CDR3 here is CASSKRDGYNEQFF. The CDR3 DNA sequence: TGTGCCAGTAGTAAGAGGGATGGTTACAATGAGCAGTTCTTC.

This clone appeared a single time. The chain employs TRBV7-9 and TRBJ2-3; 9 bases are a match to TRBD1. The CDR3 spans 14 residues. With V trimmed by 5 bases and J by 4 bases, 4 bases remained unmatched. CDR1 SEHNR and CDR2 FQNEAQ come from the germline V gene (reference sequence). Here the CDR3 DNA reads TGTGCCAGCAGCCCACGGGACAGGGCAGATACGCAGTATTTT. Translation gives CASSPRDRADTQYF.

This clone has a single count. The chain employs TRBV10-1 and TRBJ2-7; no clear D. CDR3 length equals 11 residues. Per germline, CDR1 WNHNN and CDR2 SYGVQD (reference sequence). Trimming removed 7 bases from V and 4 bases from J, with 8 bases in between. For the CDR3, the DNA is TGCGCCAGCACCCCCTTTTACGAGCAGTACTTC. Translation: CASTPFYEQYF.

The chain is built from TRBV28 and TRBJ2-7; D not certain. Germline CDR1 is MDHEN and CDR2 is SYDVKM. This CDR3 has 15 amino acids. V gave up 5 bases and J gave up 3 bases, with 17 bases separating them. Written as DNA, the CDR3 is TGTGCCAGCAGTCCACGAGCTAGTCTTCACTACGAGCAGTACTTC. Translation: CASSPRASLHYEQYF.

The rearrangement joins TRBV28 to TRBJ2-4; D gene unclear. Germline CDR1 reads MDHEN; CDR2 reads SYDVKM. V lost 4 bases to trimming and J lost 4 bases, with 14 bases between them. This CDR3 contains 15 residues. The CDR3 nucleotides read TGTGCCAGCAGTTCGCATGCAATACGGAAAAACATTCAGTACTTC. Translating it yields CASSSHAIRKNIQYF.

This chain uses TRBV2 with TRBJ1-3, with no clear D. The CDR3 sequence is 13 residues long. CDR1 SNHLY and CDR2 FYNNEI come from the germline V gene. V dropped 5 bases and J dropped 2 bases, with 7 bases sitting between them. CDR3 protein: CASSSGPGNTIYF. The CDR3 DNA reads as TGTGCCAGCAGTAGTGGTCCTGGAAACACCATATATTTT.

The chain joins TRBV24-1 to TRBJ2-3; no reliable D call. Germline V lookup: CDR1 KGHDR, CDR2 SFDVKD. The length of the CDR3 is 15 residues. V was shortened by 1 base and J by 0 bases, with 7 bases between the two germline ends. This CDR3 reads CATSDLDTSTDTQYF. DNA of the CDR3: TGTGCCACCAGTGATTTAGACACTAGCACAGATACGCAGTATTTT.

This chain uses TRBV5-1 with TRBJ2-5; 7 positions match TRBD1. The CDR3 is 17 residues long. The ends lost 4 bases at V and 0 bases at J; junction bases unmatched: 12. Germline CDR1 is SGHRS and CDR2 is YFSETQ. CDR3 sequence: CASSPSGTAFYQETQYF. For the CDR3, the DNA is TGCGCCAGCAGCCCTTCTGGGACAGCCTTTTACCAAGAGACCCAGTACTTC.

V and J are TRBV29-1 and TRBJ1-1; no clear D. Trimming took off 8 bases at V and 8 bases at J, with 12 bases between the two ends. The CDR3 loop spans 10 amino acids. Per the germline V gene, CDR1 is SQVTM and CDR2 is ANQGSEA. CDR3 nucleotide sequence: TGCAGCAGCGGTGTGCCCGAAGCTTTCTTT. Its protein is CSSGVPEAFF.

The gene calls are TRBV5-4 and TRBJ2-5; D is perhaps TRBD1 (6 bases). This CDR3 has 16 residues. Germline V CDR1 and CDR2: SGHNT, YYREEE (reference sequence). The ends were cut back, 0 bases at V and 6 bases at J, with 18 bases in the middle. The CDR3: CASSLAQGQTYKTQYF. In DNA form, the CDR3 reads TGTGCCAGCAGCTTGGCCCAAGGACAGACGTACAAGACCCAGTACTTC.

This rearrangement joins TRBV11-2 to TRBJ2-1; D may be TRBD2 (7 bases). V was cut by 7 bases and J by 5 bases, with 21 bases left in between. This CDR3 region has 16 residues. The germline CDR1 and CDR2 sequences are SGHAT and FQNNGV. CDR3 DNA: TGTGCCAGCACCCTTAGGGGGGGGGCCCTACACAATGAGCAGTTCTTC. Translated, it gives CASTLRGGALHNEQFF.

CDR3 region: CASSSDRPNQPQHF. The DNA for the CDR3 is TGTGCCAGCAGTTCCGACAGGCCGAATCAGCCCCAGCATTTT. The chain has TRBV6-6 and TRBJ1-5; D possibly corresponds to TRBD1 (6 bases). Germline CDR1 is MNHNY and CDR2 is SVGAGI (reference sequence). The CDR3 consists of 14 residues. V was trimmed by 4 bases and J by 4 bases, leaving 11 bases between them.

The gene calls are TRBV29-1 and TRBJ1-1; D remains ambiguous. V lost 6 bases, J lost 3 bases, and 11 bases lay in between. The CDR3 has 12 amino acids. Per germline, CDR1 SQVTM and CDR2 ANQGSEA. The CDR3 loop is CSVRPDHTEAFF. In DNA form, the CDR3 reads TGCAGCGTGCGCCCGGACCACACTGAAGCTTTCTTT.

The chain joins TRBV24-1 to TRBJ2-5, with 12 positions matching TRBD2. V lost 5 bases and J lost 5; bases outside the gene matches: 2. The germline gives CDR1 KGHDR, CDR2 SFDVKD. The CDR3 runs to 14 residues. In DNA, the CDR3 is TGTGCCACCAGTGGGACTAGCGGGACGGAGACCCAGTACTTC. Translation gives CATSGTSGTETQYF.

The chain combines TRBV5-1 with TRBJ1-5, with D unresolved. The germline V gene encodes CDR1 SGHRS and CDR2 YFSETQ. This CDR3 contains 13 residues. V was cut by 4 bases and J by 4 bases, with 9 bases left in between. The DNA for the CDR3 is TGCGCCAGCAGCCCAACTCTTAATCAGCCCCAGCATTTT. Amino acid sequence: CASSPTLNQPQHF. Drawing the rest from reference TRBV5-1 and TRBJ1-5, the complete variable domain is KAGVTQTPRYLIKTRGQQVTLSCSPISGHRSVSWYQQTPGQGLQFLFEYFSETQRNKGNFPGRFSGRQFSNSRSEMNVSTLELGDSALYLCASSPTLNQPQHFGDGTRLSIL.

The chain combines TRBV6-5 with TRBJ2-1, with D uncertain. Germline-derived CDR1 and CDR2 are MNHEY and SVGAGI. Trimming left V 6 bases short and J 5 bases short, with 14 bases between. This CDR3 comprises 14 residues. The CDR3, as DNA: TGTGCCAGCAGAAACTCGGGCCCCCACAATGAGCAGTTCTTC. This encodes CASRNSGPHNEQFF.

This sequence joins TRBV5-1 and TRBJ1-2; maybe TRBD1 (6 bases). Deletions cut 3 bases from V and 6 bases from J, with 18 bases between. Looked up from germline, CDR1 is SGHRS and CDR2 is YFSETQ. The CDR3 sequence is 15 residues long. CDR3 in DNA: TGCGCCAGCAGCTGGATGGCAGGGGAGGGGGATGGCTACACCTTC. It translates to CASSWMAGEGDGYTF.

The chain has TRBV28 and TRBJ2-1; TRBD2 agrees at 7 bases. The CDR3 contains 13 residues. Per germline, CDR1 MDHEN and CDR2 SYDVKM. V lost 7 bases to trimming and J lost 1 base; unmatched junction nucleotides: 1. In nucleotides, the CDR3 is TGTGCCAGCACGCGGGGGTCCTACAATGAGCAGTTCTTC. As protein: CASTRGSYNEQFF.

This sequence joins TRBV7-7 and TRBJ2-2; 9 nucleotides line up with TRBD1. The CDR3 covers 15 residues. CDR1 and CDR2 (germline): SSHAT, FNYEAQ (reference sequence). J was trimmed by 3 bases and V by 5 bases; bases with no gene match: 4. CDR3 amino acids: CASSHGTGHTGELFF. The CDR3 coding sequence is TGTGCCAGCAGCCATGGGACAGGGCACACCGGGGAGCTGTTTTTT.

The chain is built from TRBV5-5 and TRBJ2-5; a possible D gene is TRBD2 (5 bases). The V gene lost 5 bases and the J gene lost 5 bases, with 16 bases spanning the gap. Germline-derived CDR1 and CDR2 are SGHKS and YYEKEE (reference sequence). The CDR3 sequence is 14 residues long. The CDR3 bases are TGTGCCAGCAGGGAGGACCTCCCACGGGAGACCCAGTACTTC. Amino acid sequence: CASREDLPRETQYF.

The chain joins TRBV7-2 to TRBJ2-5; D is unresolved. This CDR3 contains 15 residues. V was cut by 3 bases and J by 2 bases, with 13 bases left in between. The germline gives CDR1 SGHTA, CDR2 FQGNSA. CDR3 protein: CASSFSWVGQETQYF. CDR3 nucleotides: TGTGCCAGCAGCTTTTCGTGGGTGGGGCAAGAGACCCAGTACTTC.

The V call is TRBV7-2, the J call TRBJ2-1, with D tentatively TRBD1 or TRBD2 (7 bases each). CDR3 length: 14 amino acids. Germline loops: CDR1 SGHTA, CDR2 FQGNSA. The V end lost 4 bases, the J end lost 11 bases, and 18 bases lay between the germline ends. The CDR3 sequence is CASSSQVGGGKQFF. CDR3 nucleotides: TGTGCCAGCAGCTCTCAAGTGGGAGGGGGCAAGCAGTTCTTC.